These 8 T cell receptor beta chains came from one sample sequenced in a study of T cell repertoires in cytomegalovirus infection. TCRdb used MiXCR to reprocess the reads, holding one entry per CDR3 protein. The sample consists of 150,000 to 200,000 distinct CDR3 sequences, about 28% of them appearing once. What was sequenced was PBMCs. The source is a human donor in good health (CMV status not recorded). Some clones in this sample may be carry-over from other donors' samples.

This clonotype occurred a few times. The J gene is TRBJ2-5, the V gene TRBV20-1, with D maybe TRBD2 (7 bases). Germline CDR1 reads DFQATT; CDR2 reads SNEGSKA (reference sequence). The CDR3 totals 17 residues. V was clipped by 0 bases and J by 5 bases, with 22 bases between them. The CDR3 DNA reads TGCAGTGCTAGAGATATCCTGGGGGGGGGGCGCGGGGAGACCCAGTACTTC. It is translated as CSARDILGGGRGETQYF.

This clonotype was counted between two and nine times. The J gene is TRBJ1-2, the V gene TRBV6-5; 7 bases match TRBD1. CDR1 is MNHEY, CDR2 SVGAGI, per germline. The CDR3 runs 14 residues. V dropped 4 bases and J dropped 4; count of bases not matched to a gene: 6. The CDR3 bases are TGTGCCAGCAGTTTCCTAGACAGGGCCTATGGCTACACCTTC. Translating gives CASSFLDRAYGYTF.

The rearrangement joins TRBV12-3 or TRBV12-4 to TRBJ2-1, with D perhaps TRBD1 (5 bases). CDR3 length: 12 residues. V lost 8 bases and J lost 2, with 7 bases in between. In DNA, the CDR3 is TGTGCCAGCCGACAGACCTACAATGAGCAGTTCTTC. It specifies CASRQTYNEQFF.

This rearrangement joins TRBV7-2 to TRBJ2-2; 7 nucleotides align to TRBD1. The CDR3 has 14 residues. V lost 5 bases to trimming and J lost 7 bases; unmatched junction nucleotides: 7. The germline V gene encodes CDR1 SGHTA and CDR2 FQGNSA. The CDR3 DNA is TGTGCCAGCAGCCTCAGGGGGTGGAGCGGGGAGCTGTTTTTT. As protein: CASSLRGWSGELFF.

The chain is built from TRBV2 and TRBJ2-5; 8 bases map to TRBD2. Germline CDR1 reads SNHLY; CDR2 reads FYNNEI. The CDR3 is 15 residues long. V trimming: 0 bases; J trimming: 6 bases; junction bases outside the gene matches: 6. The CDR3 region has the DNA TGTGCCAGCAGTGAAGCTAGCGGGGAGACCAAGACCCAGTACTTC. It encodes CASSEASGETKTQYF.

V usage is TRBV5-4 and J usage is TRBJ1-1, with a tentative D call TRBD1 (6 bases). V shed 2 bases and J shed 4 bases, with 9 bases lying between them. The CDR3 consists of 13 residues. Germline V gene lookup returns CDR1 SGHNT and CDR2 YYREEE (reference sequence). The CDR3 region is CASSFAGATEAFF. CDR3 in DNA: TGTGCCAGCAGCTTCGCAGGGGCCACTGAAGCTTTCTTT.

The chain couples TRBV7-3 to TRBJ2-2; no definite D call. V was shortened by 3 bases and J by 0 bases, with 8 bases between the two germline ends. Germline assignment: CDR1 SGHTA and CDR2 FQGTGA. This CDR3 is built from 15 residues. The DNA of the CDR3 is TGTGCCAGCAGCTTTGTGCAATCGAACACCGGGGAGCTGTTTTTT. Its translation is CASSFVQSNTGELFF. Looking up the rest from reference TRBV7-3 and TRBJ2-2 gives the full variable domain: GAGVSQTPSNKVTEKGKYVELRCDPISGHTALYWYRQSLGQGPEFLIYFQGTGAADDSGLPNDRFFAVRPEGSVSTLKIQRTERGDSAVYLCASSFVQSNTGELFFGEGSRLTVL.

CDR3 region: CSVLTSGESTDTQYF. Here the CDR3 DNA reads TGCAGCGTCTTGACTAGCGGGGAAAGCACAGATACGCAGTATTTT. This chain uses TRBV29-1 with TRBJ2-3, with TRBD2 matching 11 bases. Germline V gives CDR1 SQVTM, CDR2 ANQGSEA. The J segment lost 0 bases and the V segment lost 6 bases, leaving 5 bases of the junction unmatched. CDR3 size: 15 residues.